The T cell receptor (beta chain) under discussion was sequenced for a study of OX40 agonist ivuxolimab in advanced cancers. Study-level information: A male proportion of approximately 80% was recorded, with mean age about 54 years and range 23 to 79. Overall study findings and caveats: Relative to CD4+ cells, CD8+ T cells on average had more expanded clones.

A word on this clone: The antigen is not known.

Sampled blood was obtained at baseline, cycle 4 day 1, and cycle 7 day 1. This table comes from immunoSEQ multiplex PCR, and its TCRdb copy is limited to in-frame clones, with some not included. The sample has roughly 50,000 clones; approximately 88% are singletons. Trimming took off 5 bases at V and 1 base at J, with 17 bases between the two ends. Germline CDR1 and CDR2: SGHNT and YYREEE (reference sequence). CDR3 length: 16 residues. This sequence was found in an adult with an advanced solid tumor such as melanoma, head and neck, liver or kidney cancer. Sequencing used CD4+ or CD8+ T cells sorted from blood, obtained in a trial of the OX40 agonist ivuxolimab. The chain is built from TRBV5-4 and TRBJ2-3; possibly TRBD2 for D (6 bases). The CDR3 coding sequence is TGTGCCAGCAGAACCGGGGACTTCGCTGGCACAGATACGCAGTATTTT. Amino acid sequence: CASRTGDFAGTDTQYF.